The source of this T cell receptor (beta chain) is a study of blood T cell repertoires in COVID-19. Background on the study: From T cells, B-cell-depleted T cells, or PBMCs came the material, which was cDNA or gDNA.

The CDR3 is 19 residues long. CDR1 and CDR2 from the germline V gene are LGHDT and YNNKEL (reference sequence). The V and J ends lost 3 bases and 8 bases, in that order; junction bases with no gene match: 14. Generated by immunoSEQ multiplex PCR, the TCRdb table keeps only in-frame clones and is missing some. Here the sample spans approximately 280,000 clones, approximately 89% being singletons. The sequence was collected from a woman aged 55-69 years with acute or convalescent COVID-19. The rearrangement links TRBV3-1 (or the pseudogene TRBV3-2) to TRBJ2-4, with 15 bases matching TRBD2. Sequenced: peripheral blood. The chain's CDR3 is CASSHVPGLAGGLMDIQYF. CDR3 sequence (DNA): TGTGCCAGCAGCCACGTCCCGGGACTAGCGGGGGGCCTCATGGACATTCAGTACTTC.